This T cell receptor (beta chain) appears in the sequencing data of a study of CD8+ T cells in alopecia areata. As the sequencing template, cDNA was produced by extracting RNA and reverse transcribing it. Data came from immunoSEQ multiplex PCR; TCRdb stores just in-frame clones and leaves some out. Of some 130,000 clones in the sample, 53% were seen once. Treatment of the sample: oral pan-JAK inhibitor, 5-10 mg twice daily. This TCR was sampled from a human donor with alopecia areata. Source: CD4+ T cells sorted from blood, taken at week 4, from a patient treated with tofacitinib.

CDR3 DNA: TGTGCCAGCAGCCCCCACCCGGTCGGGAGCGTGGAGACCCAGTACTTC. Residues: CASSPHPVGSVETQYF. The rearrangement links TRBV5-5 to TRBJ2-5; possible D gene TRBD2, 6 bases. With 4 bases removed from V and 5 bases from J, the gap between germline ends came to 21 bases. Germline CDR1 reads SGHKS; CDR2 reads YYEKEE (reference sequence). This CDR3 region has 16 residues.